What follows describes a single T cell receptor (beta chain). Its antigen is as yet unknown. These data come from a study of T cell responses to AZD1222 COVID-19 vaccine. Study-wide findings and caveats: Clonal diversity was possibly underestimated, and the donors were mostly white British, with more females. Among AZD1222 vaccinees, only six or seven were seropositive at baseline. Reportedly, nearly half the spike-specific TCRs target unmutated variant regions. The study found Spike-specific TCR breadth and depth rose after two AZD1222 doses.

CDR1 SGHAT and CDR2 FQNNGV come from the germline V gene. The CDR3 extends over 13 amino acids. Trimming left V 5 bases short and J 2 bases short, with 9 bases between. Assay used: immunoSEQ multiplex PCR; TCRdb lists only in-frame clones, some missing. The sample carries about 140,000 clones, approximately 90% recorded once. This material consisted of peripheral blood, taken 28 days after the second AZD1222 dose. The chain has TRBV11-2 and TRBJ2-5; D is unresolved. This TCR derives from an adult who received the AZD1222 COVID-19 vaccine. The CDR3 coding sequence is TGTGCCAGCAGCCCCTACCCGCAAGAGACCCAGTACTTC. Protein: CASSPYPQETQYF.